These 9 T cell receptor beta chains were sequenced from one sample in a study of OX40 agonist ivuxolimab in advanced cancers. The data were produced by immunoSEQ multiplex PCR, yet TCRdb's version contains in-frame clones alone and is incomplete. The repertoire includes tens of thousands of clones, roughly four fifths of them detected once, and about 20% sits in the top ten. The source was CD4+ or CD8+ T cells sorted from blood, collected in a trial of the OX40 agonist ivuxolimab. Receptors were obtained from an adult with an advanced solid tumor such as melanoma, head and neck, liver or kidney cancer.

The chain couples TRBV14 to TRBJ1-2, with no clear D. CDR3 length: 15 amino acids. Trimming pared 0 bases from V and 6 bases from J, leaving 14 bases between. Looked up from germline, CDR1 is SGHDN and CDR2 is FVKESK. CDR3 DNA sequence: TGTGCCAGCAGCCAAGATAACGGGGTGGTGCATGGCTACACCTTC. It encodes CASSQDNGVVHGYTF.

This clone occurred a few times. The J gene is TRBJ1-2, the V gene TRBV27; weak D call: TRBD1 (5 bases). The ends were cut back, 5 bases at V and 0 bases at J, with 13 bases in the middle. CDR1 is MNHEY and CDR2 is SMNVEV in the germline V gene (reference sequence). CDR3 length equals 15 residues. The CDR3 here is CASSIYWGSNYGYTF. The CDR3 coding sequence is TGTGCCAGCAGTATCTACTGGGGCTCTAACTATGGCTACACCTTC.

The chain has TRBV6-5 and TRBJ2-3; D gene uncertain. CDR1 is MNHEY, CDR2 SVGAGI, per germline. V was clipped by 8 bases and J by 4 bases, with 13 bases between them. The CDR3 is 13 residues long. The chain's CDR3 is CASLREIPDTQYF. In DNA form, the CDR3 reads TGTGCCAGCCTTAGGGAAATCCCAGATACGCAGTATTTT.

This clone was counted once. The gene calls are TRBV19 and TRBJ1-5; weak D call: TRBD1 (6 bases). Germline V CDR1 and CDR2: LNHDA, SQIVND (reference sequence). The V end was cut by 3 bases, the J end by 4 bases, with 10 bases between. This CDR3 comprises 14 residues. As DNA, the CDR3 is TGTGCCAGTAGTATGATAGGGGGGAATCAGCCCCAGCATTTT. Translating gives CASSMIGGNQPQHF.

The rearrangement uses TRBV6-5 and TRBJ1-1; tentative D call: TRBD1 (6 bases). Germline V gene data show CDR1 as MNHEY and CDR2 as SVGAGI. V lost 2 bases, J lost 5 bases, and 12 bases lay in between. The CDR3 runs to 14 residues. The CDR3 nucleotides read TGTGCCAGCAGTTACAGGGGGATGAGGACTGAAGCTTTCTTT. Protein: CASSYRGMRTEAFF.

This clone has ten or more counts. The gene calls are TRBV6-5 and TRBJ1-1, with no clear D. V was trimmed by 5 bases and J by 7 bases, leaving 11 bases between them. Germline CDR1 reads MNHEY; CDR2 reads SVGAGI. The CDR3 length is 12 residues. In DNA form, the CDR3 reads TGTGCCAGCAGTACGGTAGGAATTGAAGCTTTCTTT. Residues: CASSTVGIEAFF.

The rearrangement links TRBV9 to TRBJ2-7; unclear D gene. The CDR3 is made up of 15 amino acids. V lost 0 bases and J 0 bases, leaving 10 bases between the germline ends. The germline gives CDR1 SGDLS, CDR2 YYNGEE. DNA of the CDR3: TGTGCCAGCAGCGTAGTACCTACCAGCTCCTACGAGCAGTACTTC. This encodes CASSVVPTSSYEQYF.

This chain links TRBV11-2 with TRBJ2-3, with 14 positions matching TRBD2. The CDR3 consists of 18 residues. Germline values: CDR1 SGHAT, CDR2 FQNNGV. V dropped 5 bases and J dropped 4; count of bases not matched to a gene: 11. The CDR3 is CASSRGLAGGRLPDTQYF. CDR3 sequence (DNA): TGTGCCAGCAGCCGAGGACTAGCGGGGGGCCGCTTGCCAGATACGCAGTATTTT.

The rearrangement uses TRBV6-5 and TRBJ1-6, with 10 bases lining up with TRBD1. Germline CDR1 and CDR2: MNHEY and SVGAGI. Unmatched junction bases numbered 5, after V lost 5 bases and J lost 7 bases. The CDR3 has 15 amino acids. In nucleotides, the CDR3 is TGTGCCAGCAGTGGGACAGGGGAGTTAAATTCACCCCTCCACTTT. It yields the protein CASSGTGELNSPLHF.